A selection of T cell receptor beta chains follows, all from one sample in a study of shared clonotypes between healthy human individuals. The repertoire was sequenced with immunoSEQ multiplex PCR; TCRdb's copy has only in-frame clones and lacks some. The sample includes over 800,000 clones, 80% to 95% seen only once; the top ten take more than 20%. Sequenced sample: naive CD8+ T cells sorted from blood. Receptors originate from a man aged 25 to 40 in good health. CDR3s include the opening cysteine and the closing phenylalanine or tryptophan. A D gene is named only where the DNA matches it firmly. Some rows mark clone size as missing; the rest say once, few, many or name a class of expanded clone.

clone_size: -; v_call: TRBV7-3; d_call: -; j_call: TRBJ2-3; cdr3_aa: CASSSTAGRADTQYF; cdr3_nt: TGTGCCAGCAGCTCAACGGCGGGTAGAGCAGATACGCAGTATTTT
clone_size: -; v_call: TRBV19; d_call: TRBD1; j_call: TRBJ2-7; cdr3_aa: CASRSTRGRYEQYF; cdr3_nt: TGTGCCAGTAGGAGTACGAGGGGGCGTTACGAGCAGTACTTC
clone_size: -; v_call: TRBV6-6; d_call: TRBD2; j_call: TRBJ2-2; cdr3_aa: CASKLAGPNTGELFF; cdr3_nt: TGTGCCAGCAAACTAGCGGGACCGAACACCGGGGAGCTGTTTTTT
clone_size: -; v_call: TRBV9; d_call: TRBD2; j_call: TRBJ2-3; cdr3_aa: CASSVGLAGSDTQYF; cdr3_nt: TGTGCCAGCAGCGTCGGACTAGCGGGCTCAGATACGCAGTATTTT
clone_size: -; v_call: TRBV7-9; d_call: -; j_call: TRBJ2-1; cdr3_aa: CASSSGVSYNEQFF; cdr3_nt: TGTGCCAGCAGCTCGGGAGTCTCCTACAATGAGCAGTTCTTC
clone_size: -; v_call: TRBV6-5; d_call: -; j_call: TRBJ2-5; cdr3_aa: CASSYSQGQETQYF; cdr3_nt: TGTGCCAGCAGTTACTCGCAGGGCCAAGAGACCCAGTACTTC
clone_size: -; v_call: TRBV7-9; d_call: -; j_call: TRBJ2-1; cdr3_aa: CASSPRSGNEQFF; cdr3_nt: TGTGCCAGCAGCCCGAGATCGGGGAATGAGCAGTTCTTC
clone_size: once; v_call: TRBV5-4; d_call: TRBD2; j_call: TRBJ2-7; cdr3_aa: CASRFLAGDGYEQYF; cdr3_nt: TGTGCCAGCAGGTTTCTAGCGGGAGATGGGTACGAGCAGTACTTC
clone_size: few; v_call: TRBV5-4; d_call: -; j_call: TRBJ2-2; cdr3_aa: CASSLSSPGELFF; cdr3_nt: TGTGCCAGCAGCCTGAGCTCACCCGGGGAGCTGTTTTTT
clone_size: -; v_call: TRBV6-1; d_call: -; j_call: TRBJ1-2; cdr3_aa: CASSVDTGRYGYTF; cdr3_nt: TGTGCCAGCAGTGTGGACACCGGACGCTATGGCTACACCTTC
clone_size: -; v_call: TRBV7-9; d_call: -; j_call: TRBJ2-5; cdr3_aa: CASSPRQQETQYF; cdr3_nt: TGTGCCAGCAGCCCCAGACAGCAAGAGACCCAGTACTTC
clone_size: -; v_call: TRBV27; d_call: TRBD1; j_call: TRBJ2-2; cdr3_aa: CASSFYRGLTGELFF; cdr3_nt: TGTGCCAGCAGTTTCTACAGGGGGCTCACCGGGGAGCTGTTTTTT